The clone carrying this TCR delta chain was seen only a few times. The protein that TCRdb holds for this DNA derives from a much larger clone and differs from the translated DNA at residue 12, which likely indicates a read error; the protein shown here is translated from the DNA. The data were obtained in a study of γδ T cells in repeated Plasmodium falciparum infection. TCRdb re-called clones from the multiplex PCR reads via CATT. The sample has 55,000 to 70,000 delta-chain clones; approximately 1.5% are singletons. Vgamma9/Vdelta2+ and Vdelta2-negative gammadelta T cells were flow-sorted from PBMC for bulk sequencing. V was trimmed by 3 bases and J by 7 bases, leaving 33 bases between them. The CDR3 is made up of 20 amino acids. Per the germline V gene, CDR1 is TSWWSYY and CDR2 is QGS.

The chain is built from TRDV1 and TRDJ1; a weak D match, TRDD3 (5 bases). The J gene was missing in TCRdb and was found by matching the end of the DNA to germline. The receptor comes from a pool of human donors (malaria-infected and uninfected, not separated). The sequenced material came from gamma-delta T cells from blood. The CDR3 sequence: CALGDRHSVRGEVGRVKLIF. The CDR3 region has the DNA TGTGCTCTTGGGGATCGGCATAGCGTCCGAGGGGAGGTGGGGAGAGTTAAACTCATCTTT.